Listed below are T cell receptor beta chains from one sample, sequenced in a study of T cell repertoires in cytomegalovirus infection. TCRdb fed the reads into MiXCR, producing one record per CDR3 protein. The table records about 360,000 distinct CDR3 sequences, about 35% of them present only once. These TCRs are of unknown antigen specificity. The sample in question was cultured PBMCs, obtained from culture after CMV antigen stimulation. These receptors were collected from a human donor in good health (CMV status not recorded). Some clones in this sample may be carry-over from other donors' samples. The CDR3 runs from the conserved cysteine through the conserved F or W. The D gene is left open where the match is weak. Only some rows state a clone size, as once, few, many or a class for expanded clones.

v_gene	j_gene	d_gene	abundance	CDR3aa	CDR3nt
TRBV28	TRBJ2-3	-	-	CASSLLSDLGTDTQYF	TGTGCCAGCAGTTTACTCTCGGATTTGGGCACAGATACGCAGTATTTT
TRBV7-2	TRBJ1-1	-	few	CASRRGGAEAFF	TGTGCCAGCAGACGTGGGGGGGCTGAAGCTTTCTTT
TRBV28	TRBJ1-1	-	-	CASNTGDTEAFF	TGTGCCAGCAACACTGGGGACACTGAAGCTTTCTTT
TRBV19	TRBJ2-3	-	-	CASSYKISTDTQYF	TGTGCCAGTAGTTATAAAATTAGCACAGATACGCAGTATTTT
TRBV9	TRBJ2-1	-	-	CASSVVGLTGNEQFF	TGTGCCAGCAGCGTGGTCGGTCTGACGGGAAATGAGCAGTTCTTC
TRBV12-5	TRBJ2-4	-	-	CASGLKSLAKNIQYF	TGTGCTAGTGGTTTGAAAAGCCTAGCCAAAAACATTCAGTACTTC
TRBV7-2	TRBJ1-5	TRBD1	few	CASSLQGVINQPQHF	TGTGCCAGCAGCTTACAGGGGGTGATCAATCAGCCCCAGCATTTT
TRBV20-1	TRBJ2-5	-	-	CSASPSVETQYF	TGCAGTGCTAGTCCTAGCGTGGAGACCCAGTACTTC
TRBV7-2	TRBJ1-2	TRBD1	many	CASSLDRGYGYTF	TGTGCCAGCAGCTTAGACAGGGGCTATGGCTACACCTTC
TRBV12-3/TRBV12-4	TRBJ1-6	-	-	CASSFSGAGSPLHF	TGTGCCAGCAGTTTTTCAGGGGCTGGTTCACCCCTCCACTTT
TRBV12-3/TRBV12-4	TRBJ1-1	-	-	CASTRGTNTEAFF	TGTGCCAGCACCAGGGGCACGAACACTGAAGCTTTCTTT
TRBV12-3/TRBV12-4	TRBJ1-5	-	few	CASSVTGFSQPQHF	TGTGCCAGCAGCGTAACAGGCTTTTCTCAGCCCCAGCATTTT
TRBV10-2	TRBJ1-1	TRBD1	-	CASSHTGANTEAFF	TGCGCCAGCAGCCACACAGGGGCTAACACTGAAGCTTTCTTT
TRBV4-1	TRBJ1-3	-	few	CASSQDRDRRLDTIYF	TGCGCCAGCAGCCAAGACCGAGACAGGAGGTTGGACACCATATATTTT
TRBV7-2	TRBJ1-5	TRBD1	many	CASSTGTGAQHF	TGTGCCAGCAGCACGGGGACAGGGGCCCAGCATTTT
TRBV28	TRBJ2-3	-	few	CASRYGLGGVADTQYF	TGTGCCAGCAGATACGGACTAGGGGGTGTGGCAGATACGCAGTATTTT
TRBV20-1	TRBJ2-3	-	-	CSAERGGSTDTQYF	TGCAGTGCAGAAAGAGGGGGTAGCACAGATACGCAGTATTTT
TRBV4-1	TRBJ2-3	-	-	CASSQDGQADTQYF	TGCGCCAGCAGCCAAGACGGGCAGGCAGATACGCAGTATTTT
TRBV6-6	TRBJ1-5	-	-	CASKDRYQPQHF	TGTGCCAGCAAGGACCGTTATCAGCCCCAGCATTTT
TRBV11-1	TRBJ2-7	TRBD2	-	CASSPTGRSRYEQYF	TGTGCCAGCAGCCCGACCGGGAGGTCAAGGTACGAGCAGTACTTC
TRBV4-1	TRBJ2-3	-	-	CASSQVRGGTDTQYF	TGCGCCAGCAGCCAAGTTCGGGGAGGCACAGATACGCAGTATTTT
TRBV7-8	TRBJ2-3	-	once	CASSSRWDSTDTQYF	TGTGCCAGCAGCTCCCGTTGGGATAGCACAGATACGCAGTATTTT
TRBV6-2/TRBV6-3	TRBJ1-1	TRBD1	-	CASSFIDRVNTEAFF	TGTGCCAGCAGCTTTATTGACAGGGTGAACACTGAAGCTTTCTTT
TRBV7-2	TRBJ2-3	TRBD2	few	CASSPSGYADTQYF	TGTGCCAGCAGCCCTAGCGGGTATGCAGATACGCAGTATTTT
TRBV5-1	TRBJ1-5	-	-	CASSEDGYQPQHF	TGCGCCAGCAGCGAGGACGGATATCAGCCCCAGCATTTT
TRBV29-1	TRBJ2-7	-	-	CSVAGPRYEQYF	TGCAGCGTTGCTGGGCCACGCTACGAGCAGTACTTC
TRBV12-5	TRBJ1-4	TRBD1	few	CASKLGTGEKLFF	TGTGCTAGCAAACTCGGGACAGGTGAAAAACTGTTTTTT
TRBV6-2/TRBV6-3	TRBJ1-5	-	few	CASSYRDQPQHF	TGTGCCAGCAGTTACCGGGATCAGCCCCAGCATTTT
TRBV28	TRBJ2-7	-	few	CASSLASTLYEQYF	TGTGCCAGCAGTTTGGCTTCAACCCTCTACGAGCAGTACTTC
TRBV29-1	TRBJ2-5	-	-	CSVGGQWGETQYF	TGCAGCGTTGGCGGGCAGTGGGGAGAGACCCAGTACTTC
TRBV9	TRBJ1-1	-	few	CASSVAVEGTEAFF	TGTGCCAGCAGCGTAGCGGTGGAGGGGACTGAAGCTTTCTTT
TRBV12-3/TRBV12-4	TRBJ2-2	TRBD2	-	CASSFGVAGVAGELFF	TGTGCCAGCAGTTTTGGAGTAGCGGGAGTGGCCGGGGAGCTGTTTTTT
TRBV7-3	TRBJ1-1	-	-	CASSNSLGMNTEAFF	TGTGCCAGCAGCAATAGTCTGGGAATGAACACTGAAGCTTTCTTT
TRBV7-8	TRBJ2-5	TRBD2	-	CASSPSSGRAQETQYF	TGTGCCAGCAGCCCCTCTAGCGGGAGGGCCCAAGAGACCCAGTACTTC
TRBV28	TRBJ1-5	-	few	CASSLSRVNQPQHF	TGTGCCAGCAGTTTATCCCGGGTCAATCAGCCCCAGCATTTT
TRBV10-3	TRBJ1-1	-	-	CAIGGGQSGGNMNTEAFF	TGTGCCATCGGGGGGGGGCAATCCGGGGGGAATATGAACACTGAAGCTTTCTTT
TRBV20-1	TRBJ2-1	-	-	CSAQIGGAGYNEQFF	TGCAGTGCCCAGATAGGGGGAGCGGGCTACAATGAGCAGTTCTTC
TRBV7-2	TRBJ2-3	-	many	CASSSLSGRTDTQYF	TGTGCCAGCAGCTCCCTTAGCGGTCGCACAGATACGCAGTATTTT
TRBV7-2	TRBJ2-3	-	many	CASSLVGSTADTQYF	TGTGCCAGCAGCTTAGTTGGGTCAACCGCAGATACGCAGTATTTT
TRBV7-9	TRBJ2-5	-	-	CASSSIGDLKLTQYF	TGTGCCAGCAGCTCCATCGGGGATCTGAAGTTGACCCAGTACTTC
TRBV12-3/TRBV12-4	TRBJ2-1	TRBD2	many	CASSPGAGSYNEQFF	TGTGCCAGCAGCCCGGGAGCGGGATCCTACAATGAGCAGTTCTTC
TRBV7-2	TRBJ2-3	-	many	CASSLADTFSDTQYF	TGTGCCAGCAGCTTAGCGGATACCTTTTCAGATACGCAGTATTTT